Presented here are 14 T cell receptor beta chains from one specimen sequenced in a study of shared clonotypes between healthy human individuals. Profiling relied on immunoSEQ multiplex PCR, and the TCRdb table lists in-frame clones only, not all of them. This table has over a million clones, approximately 78% appearing once. Sequencing was performed on memory CD4+ T cells from PBMCs. Subset of the sample: CD45RA-negative fraction. The source of these receptors is a man between 18 and 29 years old in good health. Some clones in this sample may be carry-over from other donors' samples.

The chain carries TRBV5-1 and TRBJ1-2, with D possibly TRBD1 on 6 matching bases. Germline loops: CDR1 SGHRS, CDR2 YFSETQ. The length of the CDR3 is 16 residues. V was clipped by 4 bases and J by 4 bases, with 20 bases between them. CDR3 in DNA: TGCGCCAGCAGCGACGACCGGGGGGGCGCTGGCTATGGCTACACCTTC. As protein: CASSDDRGGAGYGYTF.

The rearrangement links TRBV29-1 to TRBJ2-1; weak D call: TRBD1 (5 bases). Germline V gene data show CDR1 as SQVTM and CDR2 as ANQGSEA. Trimming shortened V by 5 bases and J by 9 bases, and 14 bases separated the two germline ends. The CDR3 covers 12 residues. CDR3 amino acids: CSVRSGSGEQFF. CDR3 coding DNA: TGCAGCGTTAGGTCAGGGTCTGGTGAGCAGTTCTTC.

The rearrangement links TRBV11-1 to TRBJ1-1; D is perhaps TRBD1 (5 bases). CDR1 SGHAT and CDR2 FQDESV come from the germline V gene (reference sequence). Trimming stripped 4 bases from V and 0 bases from J, with 15 bases between. The CDR3 contains 16 residues. The CDR3 here is CASSSNQGFMNTEAFF. CDR3 bases: TGTGCCAGCAGCTCGAATCAGGGTTTCATGAACACTGAAGCTTTCTTT.

This clone has just a few counts. The chain links TRBV2 to TRBJ1-1; 9 positions agree with TRBD1. CDR3 length: 14 amino acids. Losses at the gene ends were 6 bases for V and 1 base for J; bases not matched to a gene: 3. CDR1 is SNHLY, CDR2 FYNNEI, per germline. The CDR3 loop reads CASRGTGTNTEAFF. CDR3 DNA sequence: TGTGCCAGCAGGGGGACAGGGACGAACACTGAAGCTTTCTTT.

The chain uses TRBV5-1 and TRBJ2-5; possibly TRBD2 for D (5 bases). TRBJ2-7 explains the end of the DNA better; the J call may be wrong. Germline V CDR1 and CDR2: SGHRS, YFSETQ. The CDR3 is 15 amino acids. CDR3 loop: CASSASPGVPHEQYF. CDR3 sequence (DNA): TGCGCCAGCAGCGCATCCCCCGGGGTCCCCCACGAGCAGTACTTC.

This chain uses TRBV4-2 with TRBJ2-3; no reliable D call. Trimming took off 1 base at V and 0 bases at J, with 8 bases between the two ends. The CDR3 is 15 residues long. CDR1 and CDR2 from the germline V gene are LGHNA and YNFKEQ. CDR3 sequence: CASSQGQTSTDTQYF. For the CDR3, the DNA is TGTGCCAGCAGCCAAGGCCAGACTAGCACAGATACGCAGTATTTT.

The V and J genes are TRBV7-2 and TRBJ1-1, with D maybe TRBD1 (6 bases). The CDR3 spans 15 residues. V lost 0 bases, J lost 1 base, and 9 bases lay in between. CDR1 SGHTA and CDR2 FQGNSA come from the germline V gene. CDR3 sequence (DNA): TGTGCCAGCAGCTTAGCTAACAGGGCGAACACTGAAGCTTTCTTT. It specifies CASSLANRANTEAFF.

The rearrangement joins TRBV7-3 to TRBJ2-1, with 8 bases identical to TRBD2. V lost 5 bases, J lost 10 bases, and 13 bases stayed unmatched. Per the germline V gene, CDR1 is SGHTA and CDR2 is FQGTGA. The CDR3 extends over 15 amino acids. The CDR3 DNA sequence: TGTGCCAGCAGCCCCCAGCGGGAGTTCACCGCCGAGCAGTTCTTC. As protein: CASSPQREFTAEQFF.

This chain uses TRBV29-1 with TRBJ1-1; D gene unclear. Germline assignment: CDR1 SQVTM and CDR2 ANQGSEA. The CDR3 extends over 13 amino acids. Trimming stripped 4 bases from V and 4 bases from J, with 13 bases between. CDR3 sequence reads: CSVGGVLGTEAFF. The DNA for the CDR3 is TGCAGCGTTGGCGGGGTGTTGGGCACTGAAGCTTTCTTT.

This clone was seen once. This chain joins TRBV5-6 and TRBJ1-2, with TRBD1 matching 8 bases. CDR3 length: 13 amino acids. The V gene end was trimmed by 5 bases and the J gene end by 2 bases; junction bases not matched to a gene: 2. Germline CDR1 is SGHDT and CDR2 is YYEEEE. CDR3 coding DNA: TGTGCCAGCAGGACAGGGGCGAACTATGGCTACACCTTC. Translating it yields CASRTGANYGYTF.

This chain links TRBV28 with TRBJ2-1, with TRBD2 identical over 12 bases. V shed 2 bases and J 13 bases; nucleotides not matched to a gene: 9. The CDR3 spans 15 residues. Germline CDR1 MDHEN, CDR2 SYDVKM. The CDR3 bases are TGTGCCAGCAGTTTACCCGGGACTAGCGGGCCGTATCAGTTCTTC. Amino acid sequence: CASSLPGTSGPYQFF.

The chain joins TRBV14 to TRBJ2-2; 8 bases are a match to TRBD2. This CDR3 is built from 16 residues. Trimming took 1 base from V and 6 from J; bases not matched to a gene: 7. CDR1 and CDR2 (germline): SGHDN, FVKESK. The CDR3 loop reads CASSQAQGLGAGELFF. The CDR3 nucleotides are TGTGCCAGCAGCCAAGCCCAGGGACTAGGGGCCGGGGAGCTGTTTTTT.

This chain links TRBV5-4 with TRBJ2-7; 11 bases agree with TRBD2. The germline CDR1 and CDR2 sequences are SGHNT and YYREEE (reference sequence). The V and J ends lost 1 base and 3 bases, in that order; junction bases with no gene match: 12. The CDR3 contains 18 residues. The CDR3 coding sequence is TGTGCCAGCAGCTTGTTGCGGCTAGCGGGAGGCACCGACTACGAGCAGTACTTC. Residues: CASSLLRLAGGTDYEQYF.

This clone showed up many times. Different DNA sequences within this sample yield the same CDR3. The V call is TRBV29-1, the J call TRBJ1-2; D unclear. The CDR3 totals 12 residues. Trimming removed 4 bases from V and 2 bases from J, with 8 bases in between. CDR1 and CDR2 (germline): SQVTM, ANQGSEA. The DNA of the CDR3 is TGCAGCGTTGTCTGGACGAACTATGGCTACACCTTC. Translation: CSVVWTNYGYTF.